Shown below are 7 T cell receptor beta chains from a single sample sequenced in a study of CD8+ T cells in alopecia areata (dated by TCRdb to 2016 to 2019). Libraries came from the immunoSEQ multiplex PCR assay. RNA was extracted from all samples and reverse transcribed into cDNA as template for TCR sequencing. Sourced from immuneACCESS, this table was stored by TCRdb with only in-frame sequences that have V and J called. A share of the clones is absent; for the studies checked, an unresolved V gene accounts for under half, and the remainder has no known explanation. The table for this sample lists some 82,000 clones; around 54% of them were counted only once. Clones ranked in the top ten supply approximately 5.7% of the sample. Material: NKG2D-high CD8+ T cells sorted from blood. According to the study, the label for this sample's cell subset or site signals: sorted CD8+ NKG2D-high blood T cells. The source is a human donor with alopecia areata.

The chain employs TRBV25-1 and TRBJ2-5; TRBD1 aligns across 11 bases. The CDR3 extends over 14 amino acids. Trimming removed 8 bases from V and 5 bases from J; junction bases left unmatched: 7. The germline V gene encodes CDR1 MGHDK and CDR2 SYGVNS. CDR3: CASRGTGGVETQYF. The CDR3 coding sequence is TGTGCCAGCCGGGGGACAGGGGGAGTGGAGACCCAGTACTTC.

CDR3 DNA: TGCGCCAGCAGCCCCCTCGGCGGGGACAATCAGCCCCAGCATTTT. As protein: CASSPLGGDNQPQHF. The genes are TRBV4-1 and TRBJ1-5; D is undetermined. The germline V and J ends were trimmed by 4 bases and 3 bases, with 13 bases remaining between them. Germline V gives CDR1 MGHRA, CDR2 YSYEKL. The CDR3 is 15 amino acids.

This clone was found a few times. V gene TRBV29-1 combines with J gene TRBJ1-3; D call uncertain. The CDR3 spans 15 residues. CDR1 is SQVTM, CDR2 ANQGSEA, per germline. Trimming stripped 1 base from V and 4 bases from J, with 14 bases between. CDR3 sequence reads: CSVEAPLQVGNTIYF. For the CDR3, the DNA is TGCAGCGTTGAAGCTCCCCTGCAGGTCGGAAACACCATATATTTT.

The V call is TRBV4-1, the J call TRBJ2-2; D unclear. Trimming cost V 4 bases and J 4 bases, with 10 bases left between them. The CDR3 has 14 amino acids. Germline CDR1 MGHRA, CDR2 YSYEKL. CDR3 in amino acids: CASSPPIGTGELFF. The CDR3 coding sequence is TGCGCCAGCAGCCCCCCGATAGGCACCGGGGAGCTGTTTTTT.

The gene calls are TRBV18 and TRBJ1-5; D is ambiguous. The CDR3 is 12 residues long. V dropped 2 bases and J dropped 6 bases, with 5 bases sitting between them. Germline V lookup: CDR1 KGHSH, CDR2 LQKENI. The CDR3 loop reads CASSPGSQPQHF. As DNA, the CDR3 is TGTGCCAGCTCACCAGGGAGTCAGCCCCAGCATTTT.

This rearrangement joins TRBV6-4 to TRBJ2-3; D is unresolved. Per germline, CDR1 MRHNA and CDR2 SNTAGT. Trimming removed 5 bases from V and 1 base from J, with 7 bases in between. The CDR3 consists of 13 residues. The CDR3, as DNA: TGTGCCAGCAGTATAGGAGGCACAGATACGCAGTATTTT. Its translation: CASSIGGTDTQYF.

This clone was picked up one time. The chain couples TRBV27 to TRBJ2-1, with D tentatively TRBD1 or TRBD2 (5 bases each). Trimming left V 6 bases short and J 9 bases short, with 9 bases between. Germline assignment: CDR1 MNHEY and CDR2 SMNVEV (reference sequence). This CDR3 has 11 residues. This chain's CDR3 is CASREGSEQFF. As DNA, the CDR3 is TGTGCCAGCAGAGAGGGGTCTGAGCAGTTCTTC.